This T cell receptor beta chain came from a study of shared clonotypes between healthy human individuals. Study information: CD4 naive and CD4 memory each took three plates per donor, while CD8 naive took two and CD8 memory one.

This CDR3 has 14 residues. The germline gives CDR1 SGHVS, CDR2 FNYEAQ. The V end lost 5 bases, the J end lost 6 bases, and 17 bases lay between the germline ends. Sequencing was performed with immunoSEQ multiplex PCR; in TCRdb, only in-frame clones are kept and a portion is missing. This sample has approximately 2,000,000 clones, with roughly 90% found just once. The clonotype originates from a young man in good health. Some clones in this sample may be carry-over from other donors' samples. The rearrangement joins TRBV7-6 to TRBJ2-7; D gene ambiguous. The sample consisted of naive CD4+ T cells from PBMCs. Specified subset: CD45RA+ positively selected. DNA for the CDR3: TGTGCCAGCAGCCCCGTGGCCCCCCTGAGCGAGCAGTACTTC. It is translated as CASSPVAPLSEQYF.